This TCR beta chain was sequenced during a study of naive and memory T cell subsets (dated by TCRdb to about 2017). Regarding the study in general: In the figure summarizing the skin biopsy and whole blood samples, some 10 blood donors, 7 tuberculin skin test biopsies and 3 saline control biopsies were reported. Usually PCR2 was run as a SYBR Green qPCR and stopped at a set threshold, although low-input samples could use end-point PCR (approximately 6 cycles) instead. Paper-wide results and their limitations: The RNA-based method was acknowledged to be potentially sensitive to changes in TCR transcripts with T cell activation and differentiation.

The study described a robust, sensitive protocol for amplifying, sequencing and analyzing TCRs, using 3' ligation of a UMI-containing oligonucleotide to TCR cDNA. For whole blood analysis, under 3 ml of peripheral blood was collected from healthy adult volunteers into Tempus tubes, and RNA was extracted following the manufacturer's instructions. Total RNA, without cell sorting, was DNase treated with RQ1 DNase before reverse transcription, targeting about 1 to 1000 ng input. To check how robust the pipeline was in samples where T cells make up a minority population, libraries were built from skin biopsies and whole blood. As concerns this clonotype: No antigen is known for it. The record has no base qualities; no much larger clone is one base away.

Preparation of the library involved 5' RACE. The ligated cDNA was amplified by four rounds of PCR, in which nested alpha and beta constant region primers were used together with the SP2 primer. For the blood and skin samples, TCR RNA was reverse transcribed with SuperScript IV using primers for the alpha and beta constant regions. An oligonucleotide carrying the Illumina SP2 primer and a UMI was ligated to the 3' end of the cDNA by means of T4 RNA ligase 1. The 12-nucleotide UMI was composed of two random hexamers separated by an eight-base spacer, which was included to prevent hairpin formation. From the second PCR onward, the TCR alpha and beta chain libraries were handled separately, and dual indexing was used for multiplexing. After pooling, the indexed libraries were analyzed by capillary electrophoresis and sequenced on either an Illumina MiSeq or NextSeq. PhiX DNA at roughly 4.5-7.5% was added to the libraries to raise base diversity and improve cluster recognition. The authors processed their data as follows. Demultiplexor took UMIs from read 2, joined the UMIs to the TCR sequence from read 1, and separated reads according to sample indices. V and J genes and V-J junctions were identified by Decombinator, and each TCR was assigned a five-part identifier that included V and J deletions. UMIs were used by Collapsinator to correct sequencing errors and PCR amplification heterogeneity, so that a UMI-based abundance was obtained for each TCR. CDR3Translator turned identifiers into nucleotide sequence, translated that sequence into amino acids, and pulled out CDR3 regions based on terminal motifs. Error-corrected alpha and beta TCR counts from blood and skin were compared after normalization to input RNA amount. The public reads were reanalyzed by TCRdb: fastp trimming at Q25, MiXCR alignment, in-frame beta chains only. Each CDR3 protein gets just one entry, which takes the most common genes and DNA from the rows behind it. These V and J calls rely on TCRdb rather than the paper's analysis. This sample comprises tens of thousands of distinct CDR3 sequences, more than 7% of them detected only once. The ten largest clones take up 8% to 10% of the sample.

The trim is 5 bases for V and 9 bases for J, with a gap of 20 bases between the germline ends. The CDR3 spans 15 residues, from the cysteine through the phenylalanine. This entry keeps only the CDR3 DNA: 45 bases, framed from base 1. The germline V gene encodes CDR1 SEHNR and CDR2 FQNEAQ (reference sequence). The rearrangement joined TRBV7-9 to TRBJ2-1; the D gene is possibly TRBD1 or TRBD2, each agreeing over 5 bases. This TCR came from a male donor in good health. The DNA sequence is TGTGCCAGCAGCACCCCGGCCGGGGCCAAGGGTGAGCAGTTCTTC. Translation gives CASSTPAGAKGEQFF.